Listed below are T cell receptor beta chains from one sample, sequenced in a study of blood T cell repertoires in COVID-19. The assay was immunoSEQ multiplex PCR, and TCRdb's table has in-frame clones only and misses some. This table has about 84,000 clones, 70% to 90% appearing once. The sample consisted of peripheral blood. The receptors come from a man aged 80 or over with active or convalescent COVID-19. CDR3s include the opening cysteine and the closing phenylalanine or tryptophan. Each record gives: clone size, V gene, D gene, J gene, CDR3 protein, CDR3 DNA. A D gene is named only where the DNA matches it firmly. Rows give clone size only sometimes, using once, few, many, or a class for an expanded clone.

>NA|TRBV28|NA|TRBJ2-3
CASRSQGGRDTQYF
TGTGCCAGCAGGAGCCAGGGGGGTAGGGATACGCAGTATTTT
>NA|TRBV9|TRBD2|TRBJ2-3
CASSVAPTSGSADTQYF
TGTGCCAGCAGCGTAGCTCCTACTAGCGGGAGTGCAGATACGCAGTATTTT
>NA|TRBV2|TRBD2|TRBJ2-1
CASSDPAGFLDNEQFF
TGTGCCAGCAGTGACCCAGCGGGATTCCTGGACAATGAGCAGTTCTTC
>NA|TRBV6-5|TRBD2|TRBJ2-1
CASSYSRELSYNEQFF
TGTGCCAGCAGTTACTCGCGGGAGTTGTCCTACAATGAGCAGTTCTTC
>NA|TRBV12-3/TRBV12-4|NA|TRBJ2-4
CASRQGDSGQYF
TGTGCCAGCAGACAGGGAGACAGCGGACAGTACTTC
>NA|TRBV5-4|TRBD2|TRBJ2-3
CASSLDLAASTDTQYF
TGTGCCAGCAGCTTGGATCTAGCGGCCTCCACAGATACGCAGTATTTT
>NA|TRBV5-3|TRBD2|TRBJ2-1
CARGVGAGGLYNEQFF
TGTGCCAGAGGCGTTGGGGCGGGAGGCCTATACAATGAGCAGTTCTTC
>NA|TRBV7-2|TRBD2|TRBJ2-1
CASRLAGGDNEQFF
TGTGCCAGCAGACTAGCGGGAGGGGACAATGAGCAGTTCTTC
>NA|TRBV7-8|NA|TRBJ2-7
CASSLGSSLDSYEQYF
TGTGCCAGCAGCTTAGGTTCTAGCTTAGACTCCTACGAGCAGTACTTC
>NA|TRBV28|TRBD1|TRBJ2-7
CASTPQGARFYF
TGTGCCAGCACCCCACAGGGGGCCCGATTTTACTTC
>NA|TRBV7-2|TRBD1|TRBJ2-7
CASSLTWDSSSYEQYF
TGTGCCAGCAGCTTGACGTGGGACAGCAGCTCCTACGAGCAGTACTTC
>NA|TRBV10-3|TRBD2|TRBJ2-1
CAISPAGVNEQFF
TGTGCCATCTCTCCGGCGGGAGTCAATGAGCAGTTCTTC
>NA|TRBV18|TRBD2|TRBJ2-5
CASSPGTSGSGQETQYF
TGTGCCAGCTCACCCGGGACTAGCGGGAGTGGCCAAGAGACCCAGTACTTC
>NA|TRBV23-1|NA|TRBJ2-7
CAYRFTGPIYEQYF
TGCGCCTACCGTTTTACAGGGCCGATCTACGAGCAGTACTTC
>NA|TRBV7-2|TRBD2|TRBJ2-5
CASSIGLAGGTQYF
TGTGCCAGCAGCATAGGACTAGCGGGGGGGACCCAGTACTTC
>NA|TRBV11-2|NA|TRBJ2-1
CASSPSIEQFF
TGTGCCAGCAGCCCTAGTATTGAGCAGTTCTTC
>NA|TRBV6-4|NA|TRBJ2-1
CASSEEAGLREQFF
TGTGCCAGCAGTGAAGAGGCTGGACTCCGGGAGCAGTTCTTC
>NA|TRBV18|NA|TRBJ2-7
CASSPPLAYEQYF
TGTGCCAGCTCACCACCGCTAGCCTACGAGCAGTACTTC
>few|TRBV5-1|TRBD2|TRBJ2-1
CASSFLGSGSNEQFF
TGCGCCAGCAGCTTTTTGGGGAGCGGGAGCAATGAGCAGTTCTTC
>NA|TRBV6-1|NA|TRBJ1-2
CASSEGSYGYTF
TGTGCCAGCAGTGAAGGCAGCTATGGCTACACCTTC
>few|TRBV5-1|TRBD2|TRBJ2-1
CASSLAGLADSYNEQFF
TGCGCCAGCAGCTTGGCCGGACTAGCAGACTCCTACAATGAGCAGTTCTTC
>NA|TRBV6-2/TRBV6-3|TRBD1|TRBJ2-7
CASSPGTGGEQYF
TGTGCCAGCAGCCCTGGGACAGGGGGCGAGCAGTACTTC
>NA|TRBV30|TRBD1|TRBJ1-5
CAWGNMGQYSNQPQHF
TGTGCCTGGGGGAACATGGGACAGTATAGCAATCAGCCCCAGCATTTT
>NA|TRBV27|NA|TRBJ1-2
CASAQSSNYGYTF
TGTGCCAGCGCACAGTCCAGTAACTATGGCTACACCTTC
>NA|TRBV7-7|NA|TRBJ1-1
CASSSTRDTEAFF
TGTGCTAGCAGCTCCACGAGGGACACTGAAGCTTTCTTT